Below, one T cell receptor beta chain is given with its context. Authors' analysis steps: Estimated nucleated cell counts came from reference gene primer amplification. TCRdb's copy holds only in-frame clones and misses some; the assay was immunoSEQ multiplex PCR. That table is the source of V, J and clone size, and D and trimming were worked out from the DNA. This repertoire shows approximately 190,000 clones, 83% found once; its top ten account for under 7.5%. This sample was included in a study of blood T cell repertoires in COVID-19. The wider study: Samples came from the United States, Italy and Spain, spanning acute and convalescent COVID-19. The analysed material was cDNA or gDNA that came from T cells, B-cell-depleted T cells, or PBMCs.

This CDR3 has 13 amino acids. Per the germline V gene, CDR1 is MNHEY and CDR2 is SMNVEV (reference sequence). The V and J ends lost 8 bases and 5 bases, in that order; junction bases with no gene match: 8. The specimen sequenced was peripheral blood. This chain uses TRBV27 with TRBJ2-7, with 8 bases aligning to TRBD2. This receptor was obtained from a woman aged 40 to 50 with acute or convalescent COVID-19. The CDR3 protein is CASGIFSGDEQYF. The CDR3 bases are TGTGCCAGCGGAATTTTTAGCGGGGACGAGCAGTACTTC.